This T cell receptor (beta chain) was sequenced during a study of shared clonotypes between healthy human individuals. Study overall: Three plates each covered CD4 naive and memory; CD8 naive two, CD8 memory one.

Study conclusions and caveats: Limitation of the genetic and exposure-history diversity represented came from the few donors.

With respect to this clone: Antigen unknown.

Trimming cost V 0 bases and J 4 bases, with 7 bases left between them. Germline CDR1 is SGHTA and CDR2 is FQGNSA. The CDR3 runs 14 residues. Authors' processing steps: ImmunoSEQ output lacked quality scores and full-length reads, limiting matched filtering. Sequencing used immunoSEQ multiplex PCR; TCRdb keeps in-frame clones, though not all of them. V and J calls plus clone size are reproduced from that table; the DNA served to infer D and trimming. The sample records about 960,000 clones, 76% being singletons. The source of this sequence is a man younger than 35 in good health. The sequenced material came from memory CD4+ T cells sorted from blood. Subset in this sample: CD45RA-negative fraction. The chain carries TRBV7-2 and TRBJ1-5; no clear D gene. The CDR3 DNA follows: TGTGCCAGCAGCTTAGCAACCGAGAATCAGCCCCAGCATTTT. As protein: CASSLATENQPQHF.